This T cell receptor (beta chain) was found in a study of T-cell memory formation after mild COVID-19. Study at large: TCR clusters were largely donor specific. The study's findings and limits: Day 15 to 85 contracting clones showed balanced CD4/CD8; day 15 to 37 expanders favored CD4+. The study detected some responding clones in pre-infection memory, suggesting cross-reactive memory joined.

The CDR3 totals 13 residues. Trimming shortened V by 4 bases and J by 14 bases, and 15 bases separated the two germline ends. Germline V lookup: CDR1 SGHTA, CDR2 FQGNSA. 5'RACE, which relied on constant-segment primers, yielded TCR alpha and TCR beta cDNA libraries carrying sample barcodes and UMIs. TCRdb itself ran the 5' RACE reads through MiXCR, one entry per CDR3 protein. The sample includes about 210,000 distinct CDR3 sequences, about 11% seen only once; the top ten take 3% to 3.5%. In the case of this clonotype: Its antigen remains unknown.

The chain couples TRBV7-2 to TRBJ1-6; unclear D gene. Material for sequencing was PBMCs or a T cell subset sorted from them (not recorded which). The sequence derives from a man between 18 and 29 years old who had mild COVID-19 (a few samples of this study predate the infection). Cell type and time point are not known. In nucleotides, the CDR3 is TGTGCCAGCAGCTCCGGGGAGTGGGCGGCCCTCCACTTT. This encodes CASSSGEWAALHF.